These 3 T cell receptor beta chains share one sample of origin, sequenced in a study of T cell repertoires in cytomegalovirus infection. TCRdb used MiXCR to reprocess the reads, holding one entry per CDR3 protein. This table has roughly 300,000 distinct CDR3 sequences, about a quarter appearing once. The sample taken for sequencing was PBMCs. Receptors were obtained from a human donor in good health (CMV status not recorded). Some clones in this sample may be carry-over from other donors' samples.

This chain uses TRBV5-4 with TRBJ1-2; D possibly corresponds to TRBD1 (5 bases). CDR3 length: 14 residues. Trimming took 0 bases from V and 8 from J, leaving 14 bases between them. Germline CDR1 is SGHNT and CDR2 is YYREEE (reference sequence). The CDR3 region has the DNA TGTGCCAGCAGCTTGGCCGACAGAAGGCAGGGCTACACCTTC. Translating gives CASSLADRRQGYTF.

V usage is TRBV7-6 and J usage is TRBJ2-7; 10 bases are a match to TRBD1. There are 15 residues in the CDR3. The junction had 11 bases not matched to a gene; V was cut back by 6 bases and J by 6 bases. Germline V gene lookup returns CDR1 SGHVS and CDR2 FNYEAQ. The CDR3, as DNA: TGTGCCAGCAGTCCGTCTGGGACAGGGGCCCGCGAGCAGTACTTC. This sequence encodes CASSPSGTGAREQYF.

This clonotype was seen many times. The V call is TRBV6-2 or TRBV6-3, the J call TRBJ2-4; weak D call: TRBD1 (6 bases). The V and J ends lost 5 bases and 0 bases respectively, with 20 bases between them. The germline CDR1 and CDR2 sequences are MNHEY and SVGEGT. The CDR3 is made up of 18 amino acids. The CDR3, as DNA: TGTGCCAGCAGTCCCTCGCAGGGGAACCCTCTAGCCAAAAACATTCAGTACTTC. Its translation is CASSPSQGNPLAKNIQYF.